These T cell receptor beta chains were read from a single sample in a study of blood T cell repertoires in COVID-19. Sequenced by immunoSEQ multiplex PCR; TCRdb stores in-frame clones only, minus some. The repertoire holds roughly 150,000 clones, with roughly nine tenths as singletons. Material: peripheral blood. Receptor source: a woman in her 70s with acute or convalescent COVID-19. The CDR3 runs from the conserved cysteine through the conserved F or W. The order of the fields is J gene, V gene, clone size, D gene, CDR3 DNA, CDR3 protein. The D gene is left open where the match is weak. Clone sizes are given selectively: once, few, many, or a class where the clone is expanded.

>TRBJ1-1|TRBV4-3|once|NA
TGCGCCAGCAGCCAAGATCTTACAGTCAGGAACACTGAAGCTTTCTTT
CASSQDLTVRNTEAFF
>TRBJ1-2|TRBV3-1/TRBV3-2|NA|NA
TGTGCCAGCAGCCAAGTCCAGGGGGGCTACACCTTC
CASSQVQGGYTF
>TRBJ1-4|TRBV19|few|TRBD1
TGTGCCAGTAGTACTGACAGGGCGGCTAATGAAAAACTGTTTTTT
CASSTDRAANEKLFF
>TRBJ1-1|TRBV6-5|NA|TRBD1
TGTGCCAGCAGTTCTTGGACAGGGACCCTTGAAGCTTTCTTT
CASSSWTGTLEAFF
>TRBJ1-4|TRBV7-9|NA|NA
TGTGCCAGCACAGGGAGCGTTGAAAAACTGTTTTTT
CASTGSVEKLFF
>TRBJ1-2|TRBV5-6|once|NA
TGTGCCAGCAGCTTAGTAGGGGCTTCCTATGGCTACACCTTC
CASSLVGASYGYTF
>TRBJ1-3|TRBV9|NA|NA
TGTGCCAGCAGCGTAGCTTGGGGGGGCACGGGAGGAAACACCATATATTTT
CASSVAWGGTGGNTIYF
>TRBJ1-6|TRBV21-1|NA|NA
TGTGCCAGCAATCCAGGCAGGGCAACCTATAATTCACCCCTCCACTTT
CASNPGRATYNSPLHF
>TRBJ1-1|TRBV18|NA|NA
TGTGCCAGCTCCCCAGGGGAGGGGACGTCCAATGAAGCTTTCTTT
CASSPGEGTSNEAFF
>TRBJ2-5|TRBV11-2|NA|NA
TGTGCCAGCAGCTTAGTCAGGGGCACCTTTGGAGAGACCCAGTACTTC
CASSLVRGTFGETQYF
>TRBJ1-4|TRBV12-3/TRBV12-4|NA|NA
TGTGCCAGCAGTTTCCAACTTAATGAAAAACTGTTTTTT
CASSFQLNEKLFF
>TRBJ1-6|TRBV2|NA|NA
TGTGCCAGCACCGCTCGGACAGATAATTCACCCCTCCACTTT
CASTARTDNSPLHF
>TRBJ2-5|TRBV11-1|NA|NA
TGTGCCAGCAGCTTGCGACCGGGACAACCCCAAGAGACCCAGTACTTC
CASSLRPGQPQETQYF
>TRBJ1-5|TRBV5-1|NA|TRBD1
TGCGCCAGCAGCGCTGGGACAGGGCTTCAGCCCCAGCATTTT
CASSAGTGLQPQHF
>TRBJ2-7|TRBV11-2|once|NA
TGTGCCAGCAGCTTTGACATGGGGCCCTACGAGCAGTACTTC
CASSFDMGPYEQYF
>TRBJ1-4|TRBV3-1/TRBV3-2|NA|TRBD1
TGTGCCAGCAGCCGAATACAGGGGGAAGGTAATGAAAAACTGTTTTTT
CASSRIQGEGNEKLFF
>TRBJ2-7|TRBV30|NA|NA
TGTGCCTGGAGTTGGGATAGATGGACTGGGAGCTCCTACGAGCAGTACTTC
CAWSWDRWTGSSYEQYF
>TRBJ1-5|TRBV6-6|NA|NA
TGTGCCAGCAGTTACGTAGGGGGAGGCAATCAGCCCCAGCATTTT
CASSYVGGGNQPQHF
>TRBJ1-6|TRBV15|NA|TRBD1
TGTGCCACCAGCAGGGACAGGGTCTCACCCCTCCACTTT
CATSRDRVSPLHF
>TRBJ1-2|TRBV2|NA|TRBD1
TGTGCCAGCAGAAATGATGGGCAGGGGGATGGCTACACCTTC
CASRNDGQGDGYTF
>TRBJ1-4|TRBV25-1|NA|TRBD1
TGTGCCAGCAGTACAAACAGGGGTCACGAAGAAAAACTGTTTTTT
CASSTNRGHEEKLFF
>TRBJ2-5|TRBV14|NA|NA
TGTGCCAGCAGCCATATAAGTGTGAGCTCCCGAGAGACCCAGTACTTC
CASSHISVSSRETQYF
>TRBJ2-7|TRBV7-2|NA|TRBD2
TGTGCCAGCAGCTTAGACTCGCGGGGGGGCTACGAGCAGTACTTC
CASSLDSRGGYEQYF
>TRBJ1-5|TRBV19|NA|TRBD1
TGTGCCAGTAGTACTATAGGGACAGGGGCGGATCAGCCCCAGCATTTT
CASSTIGTGADQPQHF
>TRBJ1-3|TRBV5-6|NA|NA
TGTGCCAGCAGCTCGACCCTACAGGGCTCGGGAAACACCATATATTTT
CASSSTLQGSGNTIYF
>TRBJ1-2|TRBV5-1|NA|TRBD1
TGCGCCAGCAGCTTGGGACAGGGGTACGGTGGCTACACCTTC
CASSLGQGYGGYTF
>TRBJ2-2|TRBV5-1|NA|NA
TGCGCCAGCAGCTTGTCAGGGGACACCGGGGAGCTGTTTTTT
CASSLSGDTGELFF